These 15 T cell receptor beta chains share one sample of origin, sequenced in a study of control samples from healthy donors and cancer patients. The data were produced by immunoSEQ multiplex PCR, yet TCRdb's version contains in-frame clones alone and is incomplete. The repertoire holds 70,000 to 90,000 clones, around 94% seen once, with roughly 6.1% in the top ten. Sequenced sample: blood. The receptors shown here come from a woman between 40 and 50 years old in good health.

The V gene is TRBV29-1, the J gene TRBJ2-3; D ambiguous. Germline V CDR1 and CDR2: SQVTM, ANQGSEA. CDR3 size: 13 residues. V lost 2 bases and J lost 2, with 8 bases in between. CDR3 nucleotides: TGCAGCGTTGAACCAACCACCACAGATACGCAGTATTTT. Its translation: CSVEPTTTDTQYF.

The chain carries TRBV5-6 and TRBJ1-3; D unclear. The CDR3 extends over 17 amino acids. Germline V gene data show CDR1 as SGHDT and CDR2 as YYEEEE. V was clipped by 4 bases and J by 0 bases, with 17 bases between them. The CDR3 sequence: CASSPGWSPHSGNTIYF. The CDR3, as DNA: TGTGCCAGCAGCCCTGGTTGGAGTCCCCACTCTGGAAACACCATATATTTT.

CDR3: CASSIQGNEQFF. As DNA, the CDR3 is TGTGCCAGTAGTATCCAGGGCAATGAGCAGTTCTTC. The V and J genes are TRBV19 and TRBJ2-1; D may be TRBD1 (5 bases). V lost 3 bases, J lost 6 bases, and 6 bases lay in between. This CDR3 comprises 12 residues. Germline CDR1 reads LNHDA; CDR2 reads SQIVND (reference sequence). The full variable domain, completed using reference TRBV19 and TRBJ2-1, is DGGITQSPKYLFRKEGQNVTLSCEQNLNHDAMYWYRQDPGQGLRLIYYSQIVNDFQKGDIAEGYSVSREKKESFPLTVTSAQKNPTAFYLCASSIQGNEQFFGPGTRLTVL.

The chain combines TRBV3-1 (or the pseudogene TRBV3-2) with TRBJ1-6; possible D gene TRBD1, 6 bases. This CDR3 comprises 16 residues. V was clipped by 1 base and J by 9 bases, with 16 bases between them. Germline V gene sequence: CDR1 LGHDT, CDR2 YNNKEL (reference sequence). The CDR3 protein is CASSQVPGDWLSPLHF. CDR3 nucleotides: TGTGCCAGCAGCCAAGTCCCAGGGGATTGGCTTTCACCCCTCCACTTT.

The chain links TRBV18 to TRBJ1-5; possibly TRBD1 for D (5 bases). The CDR3 sequence is 13 residues long. Looked up from germline, CDR1 is KGHSH and CDR2 is LQKENI. V was clipped by 2 bases and J by 9 bases, with 11 bases between them. CDR3 sequence: CASSPGTQTPQHF. The CDR3 region has the DNA TGTGCCAGCTCACCAGGGACTCAAACGCCCCAGCATTTT.

V and J are TRBV6-4 and TRBJ2-1, with 11 bases that match TRBD2. The CDR3 runs 16 residues. The J segment lost 7 bases and the V segment lost 2 bases, leaving 7 bases of the junction unmatched. CDR1 and CDR2 from the germline V gene are MRHNA and SNTAGT. CDR3 amino acids: CASSDHSGGERNEQFF. The CDR3, as DNA: TGTGCCAGCAGTGACCATAGCGGGGGGGAGAGGAATGAGCAGTTCTTC.

The rearrangement links TRBV30 to TRBJ1-1; D not certain. Trimming left V 1 base short and J 0 bases short, with 15 bases between. The CDR3 loop spans 16 amino acids. CDR1 GTSNPN and CDR2 SVGIG come from the germline V gene (reference sequence). Here the CDR3 reads CAWSGQHEGMNTEAFF. CDR3 sequence (DNA): TGTGCCTGGAGTGGTCAACATGAGGGCATGAACACTGAAGCTTTCTTT.

The rearrangement joins TRBV6-6 to TRBJ1-5, with D possibly TRBD1 on 5 matching bases. V was pared by 5 bases and J by 3 bases, with 14 bases between. Germline loops: CDR1 MNHNY, CDR2 SVGAGI (reference sequence). This CDR3 is 15 amino acids long. CDR3 sequence (DNA): TGTGCCAGCAGTCTCCAGGGTAGGAACAATCAGCCCCAGCATTTT. It is translated as CASSLQGRNNQPQHF.

The rearrangement links TRBV19 to TRBJ1-2; TRBD1 is a possible D gene (5 bases). Germline CDR1 and CDR2: LNHDA and SQIVND (reference sequence). The V gene lost 10 bases and the J gene lost 7 bases, with 16 bases spanning the gap. CDR3 length: 12 residues. CDR3 sequence reads: CATSNGGSGYTF. The CDR3 DNA reads as TGTGCCACCTCGAACGGGGGTAGTGGCTACACCTTC.

The V and J genes are TRBV7-9 and TRBJ2-2, with TRBD1 matching over 7 bases. The V segment lost 5 bases and the J segment 7 bases; nucleotides outside the gene matches: 10. The CDR3 has 15 amino acids. Per the germline V gene, CDR1 is SEHNR and CDR2 is FQNEAQ (reference sequence). The CDR3 DNA sequence: TGTGCCAGCAGCACCCTCGACAGGGCTGGCGGGGAGCTGTTTTTT. This codes for CASSTLDRAGGELFF. Based on the CDR3 plus reference TRBV7-9 and TRBJ2-2, the full variable domain is DTGVSQNPRHKITKRGQNVTFRCDPISEHNRLYWYRQTLGQGPEFLTYFQNEAQLEKSRLLSDRFSAERPKGSFSTLEIQRTEQGDSAMYLCASSTLDRAGGELFFGEGSRLTVL.

The chain employs TRBV7-2 and TRBJ1-6; TRBD1 aligns across 7 bases. This CDR3 is 16 amino acids long. Germline V gene sequence: CDR1 SGHTA, CDR2 FQGNSA. V was pared by 5 bases and J by 4 bases, with 8 bases of the junction left unmatched. In DNA form, the CDR3 reads TGTGCCAGCAGCCACCCCCCGACAGGGTATAATTCACCCCTCCACTTT. Translating gives CASSHPPTGYNSPLHF.

The chain is built from TRBV9 and TRBJ1-1, with TRBD1 as a possible D gene (5 bases). Trimming cost V 1 base and J 5 bases, with 15 bases left between them. Germline assignment: CDR1 SGDLS and CDR2 YYNGEE. The CDR3 extends over 15 amino acids. DNA for the CDR3: TGTGCCAGCAGCGTACAGACGGGTGGGGGAACTGAAGCTTTCTTT. It codes for CASSVQTGGGTEAFF.

This clone was detected only once. V is TRBV7-8 and J is TRBJ2-2; 7 positions agree with TRBD2. V shed 6 bases, J shed 2 bases, and the junction held 12 bases outside the gene matches. The CDR3 is made up of 17 amino acids. Germline CDR1 reads SGHVS; CDR2 reads FQNEAQ. CDR3 sequence reads: CASRPGGAGVNTGELFF. CDR3 sequence (DNA): TGTGCCAGCAGACCAGGTGGTGCGGGGGTCAACACCGGGGAGCTGTTTTTT. Full variable domain (remainder filled in from reference TRBV7-8 and TRBJ2-2): GAGVSQSPRYKVAKRGQDVALRCDPISGHVSLFWYQQALGQGPEFLTYFQNEAQLDKSGLPSDRFFAERPEGSVSTLKIQRTQQEDSAVYLCASRPGGAGVNTGELFFGEGSRLTVL.

V usage is TRBV27 and J usage is TRBJ1-4; 9 positions agree with TRBD1. The CDR3 length is 13 residues. Germline CDR1 reads MNHEY; CDR2 reads SMNVEV (reference sequence). Trimming removed 8 bases from V and 3 bases from J; junction bases left unmatched: 1. This chain's CDR3 is CASRDRANEKLFF. The CDR3, as DNA: TGTGCCAGCCGGGACAGGGCTAATGAAAAACTGTTTTTT. Supplemented by reference TRBV27 and TRBJ1-4, the full variable domain reads EAQVTQNPRYLITVTGKKLTVTCSQNMNHEYMSWYRQDPGLGLRQIYYSMNVEVTDKGDVPEGYKVSRKEKRNFPLILESPSPNQTSLYFCASRDRANEKLFFGSGTQLSVL.

The rearrangement links TRBV14 to TRBJ2-5; D ambiguous. The ends were cut back, 2 bases at V and 4 bases at J, with 17 bases in the middle. Germline CDR1 SGHDN, CDR2 FVKESK. The CDR3 totals 16 residues. The CDR3 is CASSQNMLGPIETQYF. As DNA, the CDR3 is TGTGCCAGCAGCCAAAATATGTTAGGTCCCATAGAGACCCAGTACTTC.